This T cell receptor (beta chain) was captured in a study of blood T cell repertoires in COVID-19. Across the study: The United States, Italy and Spain provided the acute and convalescent COVID-19 samples. Nucleic acid was either cDNA or gDNA, and it came from T cells, B-cell-depleted T cells, or PBMCs.

Original data processing: Estimated nucleated cell counts came from reference gene primer amplification. Using immunoSEQ multiplex PCR, the repertoire was profiled, and TCRdb retains in-frame clones only, with some absent. Clone size and V and J calls were adopted from that table, with D and trimming inferred from the DNA. The repertoire consists of more than 85,000 clones, with 82% occurring once and the leading ten covering 16%. The sample comprised peripheral blood. This sequence originates from a woman aged 60-75 years with acute or convalescent COVID-19.

The CDR3 DNA reads as TGTGCTAGTGGTTTGGGGACAGGGAATAATTCACCCCTCCACTTT. Amino acids: CASGLGTGNNSPLHF. The rearrangement joins TRBV12-5 to TRBJ1-6; 8 bases fit TRBD1. Trimming cost V 1 base and J 5 bases; bases outside gene matches: 1. The germline gives CDR1 LGHNT, CDR2 FRNRAP. The CDR3 is 15 amino acids.